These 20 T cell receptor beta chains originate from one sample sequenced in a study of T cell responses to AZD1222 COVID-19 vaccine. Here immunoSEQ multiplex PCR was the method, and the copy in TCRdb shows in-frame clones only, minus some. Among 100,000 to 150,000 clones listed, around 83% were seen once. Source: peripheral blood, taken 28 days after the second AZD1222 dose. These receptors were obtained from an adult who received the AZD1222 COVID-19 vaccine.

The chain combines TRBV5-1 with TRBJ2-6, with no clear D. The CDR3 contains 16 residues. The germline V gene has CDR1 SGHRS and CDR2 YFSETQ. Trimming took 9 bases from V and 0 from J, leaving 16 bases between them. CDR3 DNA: TGCGCCACCCACAATGGAGCCACCTCTGGGGCCAACGTCCTGACTTTC. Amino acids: CATHNGATSGANVLTF.

The CDR3 protein is CASSLGGTGGHMNTEAFF. CDR3 sequence (DNA): TGTGCCAGCAGCTTGGGCGGGACAGGGGGCCACATGAACACTGAAGCTTTCTTT. The V call is TRBV5-5, the J call TRBJ1-1; TRBD1 matches 12 bases. V lost 0 bases to trimming and J lost 0 bases; unmatched junction nucleotides: 6. The CDR3 has 18 residues. Germline lookup yields CDR1 SGHKS and CDR2 YYEKEE (reference sequence).

CDR3 protein: CASSYVQYSNQPQHF. In nucleotides, the CDR3 is TGTGCCAGCAGTTACGTCCAATATAGCAATCAGCCCCAGCATTTT. The chain links TRBV6-5 to TRBJ1-5; no clear D gene. Between the trimmed V and J ends, which lost 2 bases and 0 bases, there was a span of 8 bases. CDR3 length: 15 amino acids. Looked up from germline, CDR1 is MNHEY and CDR2 is SVGAGI.

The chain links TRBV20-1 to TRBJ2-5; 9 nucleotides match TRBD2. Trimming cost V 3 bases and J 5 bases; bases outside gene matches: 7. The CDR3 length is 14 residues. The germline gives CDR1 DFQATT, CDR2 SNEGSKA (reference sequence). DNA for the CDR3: TGCAGTGCTAGTAGGCGGGGGGGCCGGGAGACCCAGTACTTC. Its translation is CSASRRGGRETQYF.

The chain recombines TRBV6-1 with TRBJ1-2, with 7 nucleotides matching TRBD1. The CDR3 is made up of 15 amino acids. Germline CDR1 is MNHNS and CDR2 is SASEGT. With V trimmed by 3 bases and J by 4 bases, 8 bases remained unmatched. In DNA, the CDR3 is TGTGCCAGCAGTGACCACGGACAGGACTTCTATGGCTACACCTTC. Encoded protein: CASSDHGQDFYGYTF.

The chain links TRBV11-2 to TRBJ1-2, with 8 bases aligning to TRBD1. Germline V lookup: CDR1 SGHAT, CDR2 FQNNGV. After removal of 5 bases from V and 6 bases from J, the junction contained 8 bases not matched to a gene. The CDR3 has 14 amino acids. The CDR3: CASSSGTGHNGYTF. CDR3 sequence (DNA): TGTGCCAGCAGCAGTGGGACAGGACATAATGGCTACACCTTC.

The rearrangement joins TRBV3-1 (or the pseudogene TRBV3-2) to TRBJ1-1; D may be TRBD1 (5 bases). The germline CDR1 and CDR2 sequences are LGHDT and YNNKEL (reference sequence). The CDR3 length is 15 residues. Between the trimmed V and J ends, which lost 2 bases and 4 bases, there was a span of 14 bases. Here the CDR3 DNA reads TGTGCCAGCAGCCAATCCAGGGAGGGAGGCACTGAAGCTTTCTTT. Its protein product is CASSQSREGGTEAFF.

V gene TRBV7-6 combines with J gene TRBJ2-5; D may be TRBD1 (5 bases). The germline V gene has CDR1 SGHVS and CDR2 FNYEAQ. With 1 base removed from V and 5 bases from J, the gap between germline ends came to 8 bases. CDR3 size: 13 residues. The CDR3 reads CASSLVGPETQYF. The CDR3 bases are TGTGCCAGCAGCTTAGTGGGGCCGGAGACCCAGTACTTC.

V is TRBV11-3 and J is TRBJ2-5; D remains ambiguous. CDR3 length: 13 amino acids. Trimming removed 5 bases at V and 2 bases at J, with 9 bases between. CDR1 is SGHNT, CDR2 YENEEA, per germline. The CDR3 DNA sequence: TGTGCCAGCAGCGGCGACAAGCAAGAGACCCAGTACTTC. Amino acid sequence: CASSGDKQETQYF.

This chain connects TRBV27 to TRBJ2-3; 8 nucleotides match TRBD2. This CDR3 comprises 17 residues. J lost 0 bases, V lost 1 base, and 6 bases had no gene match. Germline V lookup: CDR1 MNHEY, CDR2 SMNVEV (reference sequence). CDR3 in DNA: TGTGCCAGCAGTTTATTGGCCGTAGCGGGGAGCACAGATACGCAGTATTTT. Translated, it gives CASSLLAVAGSTDTQYF.

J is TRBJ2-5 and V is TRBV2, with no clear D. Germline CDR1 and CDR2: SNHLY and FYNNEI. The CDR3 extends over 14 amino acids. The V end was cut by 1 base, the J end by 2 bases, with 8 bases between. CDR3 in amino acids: CASSEGSVQETQYF. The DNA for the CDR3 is TGTGCCAGCAGTGAAGGGTCAGTTCAAGAGACCCAGTACTTC.

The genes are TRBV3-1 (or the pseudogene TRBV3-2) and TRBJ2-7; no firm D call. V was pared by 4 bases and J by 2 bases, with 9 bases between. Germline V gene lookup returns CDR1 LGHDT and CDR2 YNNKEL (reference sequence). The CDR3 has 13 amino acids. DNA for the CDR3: TGTGCCAGCAGCCCGGCCGGCCCCTACGAGCAGTACTTC. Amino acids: CASSPAGPYEQYF.

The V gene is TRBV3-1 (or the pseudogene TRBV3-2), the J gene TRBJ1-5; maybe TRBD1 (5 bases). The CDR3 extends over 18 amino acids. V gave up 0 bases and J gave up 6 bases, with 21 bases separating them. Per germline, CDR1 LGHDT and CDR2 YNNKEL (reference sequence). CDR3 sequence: CASSQEPPDSPGGQPQHF. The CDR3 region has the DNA TGTGCCAGCAGCCAAGAGCCACCGGACTCACCGGGGGGTCAGCCCCAGCATTTT.

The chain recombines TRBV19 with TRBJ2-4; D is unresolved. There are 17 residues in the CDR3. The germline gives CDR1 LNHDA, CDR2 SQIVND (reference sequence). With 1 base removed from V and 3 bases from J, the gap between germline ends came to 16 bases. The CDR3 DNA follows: TGTGCCAGTAGTATAGTGCCGGACCCCTCCCGCAAAAACATTCAGTACTTC. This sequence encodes CASSIVPDPSRKNIQYF.

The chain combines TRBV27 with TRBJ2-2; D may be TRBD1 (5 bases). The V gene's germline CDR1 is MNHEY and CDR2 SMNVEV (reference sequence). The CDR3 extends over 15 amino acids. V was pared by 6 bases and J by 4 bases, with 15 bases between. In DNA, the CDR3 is TGTGCCAGCAGCCCGAGGACAATGGGCACCGGGGAGCTGTTTTTT. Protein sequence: CASSPRTMGTGELFF.

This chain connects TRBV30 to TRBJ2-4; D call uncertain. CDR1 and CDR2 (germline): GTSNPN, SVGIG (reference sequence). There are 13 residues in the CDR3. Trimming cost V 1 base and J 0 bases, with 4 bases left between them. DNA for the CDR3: TGTGCCTGGAGTGGCGTAGCCAAAAACATTCAGTACTTC. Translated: CAWSGVAKNIQYF.

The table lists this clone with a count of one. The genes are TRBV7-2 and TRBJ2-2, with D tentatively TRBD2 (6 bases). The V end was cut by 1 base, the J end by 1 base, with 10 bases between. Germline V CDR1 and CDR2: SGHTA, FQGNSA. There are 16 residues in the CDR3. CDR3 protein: CASSLVAAQNTGELFF. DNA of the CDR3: TGTGCCAGCAGCTTAGTAGCGGCGCAGAACACCGGGGAGCTGTTTTTT.

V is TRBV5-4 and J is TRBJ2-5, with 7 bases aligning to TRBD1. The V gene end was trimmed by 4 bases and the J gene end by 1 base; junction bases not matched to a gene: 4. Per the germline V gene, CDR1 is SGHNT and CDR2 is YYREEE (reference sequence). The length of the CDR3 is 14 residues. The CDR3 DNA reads TGTGCCAGCAGCATGGGACAGCTCCAAGAGACCCAGTACTTC. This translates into CASSMGQLQETQYF.

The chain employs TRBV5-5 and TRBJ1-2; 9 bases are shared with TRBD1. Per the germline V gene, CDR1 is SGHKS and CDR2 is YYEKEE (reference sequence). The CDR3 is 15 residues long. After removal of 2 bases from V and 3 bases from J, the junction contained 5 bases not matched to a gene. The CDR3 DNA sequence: TGTGCCAGCAGCTTCACAGGGGGCCTGGACTATGGCTACACCTTC. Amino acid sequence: CASSFTGGLDYGYTF.

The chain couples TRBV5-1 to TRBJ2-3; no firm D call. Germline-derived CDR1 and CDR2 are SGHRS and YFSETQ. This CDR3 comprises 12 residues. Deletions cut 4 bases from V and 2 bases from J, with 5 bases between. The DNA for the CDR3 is TGCGCCAGCAGCCCTTTCACAGATACGCAGTATTTT. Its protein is CASSPFTDTQYF. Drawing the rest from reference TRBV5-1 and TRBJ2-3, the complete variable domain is KAGVTQTPRYLIKTRGQQVTLSCSPISGHRSVSWYQQTPGQGLQFLFEYFSETQRNKGNFPGRFSGRQFSNSRSEMNVSTLELGDSALYLCASSPFTDTQYFGPGTRLTVL.